The T cell receptor beta chain under discussion was sequenced for a study of shared clonotypes between healthy human individuals. Whole-study findings and limits: Blood was the only sampled material, and tissue repertoires likely differ. Expectations were that clonotype sharing among donors would be affected by sequencing depth.

Sequencing was performed with immunoSEQ multiplex PCR; in TCRdb, only in-frame clones are kept and a portion is missing. Of 650,000 to 700,000 clones in the sample, around 91% were seen once. Trimming left V 1 base short and J 0 bases short, with 12 bases between. Germline V gene lookup returns CDR1 SGHTA and CDR2 FQGNSA. The CDR3 has 16 amino acids. On this clone: The target antigen is unknown.

Healthy HIV-negative adults without recent acute infections or vaccinations served as donors. V usage is TRBV7-2 and J usage is TRBJ1-1, with D possibly TRBD1 on 6 matching bases. The source material was memory CD8+ T cells from PBMCs. Subset reported: CD45RO+ cells pooled with CCR7-negative TemRA cells. The clonotype was recovered from a man aged 18 to 29 in good health. Some clones in this sample may be carry-over from other donors' samples. CDR3 protein: CASSLGPGAMNTEAFF. The CDR3 DNA is TGTGCCAGCAGCTTAGGCCCAGGGGCAATGAACACTGAAGCTTTCTTT.